These 7 T cell receptor beta chains were sequenced from one sample in a study of OX40 agonist ivuxolimab in advanced cancers. Data came from immunoSEQ multiplex PCR; TCRdb stores just in-frame clones and leaves some out. This table has some 59,000 clones, just under 90% appearing once. This specimen consisted of CD4+ or CD8+ T cells sorted from blood, obtained in a trial of the OX40 agonist ivuxolimab. The receptors here all came from an adult with an advanced solid tumor such as melanoma, head and neck, liver or kidney cancer.

The J gene is TRBJ1-5, the V gene TRBV6-5; TRBD1 might be the D (6 bases). V was shortened by 5 bases and J by 7 bases, with 9 bases between the two germline ends. The germline V gene has CDR1 MNHEY and CDR2 SVGAGI. The CDR3 is 12 residues long. The CDR3 DNA sequence: TGTGCCAGCAGTGCGGGACACCAGCCCCAGCATTTT. This sequence encodes CASSAGHQPQHF.

The rearrangement joins TRBV28 to TRBJ2-6; 10 positions match TRBD1. The J segment lost 4 bases and the V segment lost 6 bases, leaving 12 bases of the junction unmatched. This CDR3 contains 18 residues. The germline CDR1 and CDR2 sequences are MDHEN and SYDVKM. Written as DNA, the CDR3 is TGTGCCAGCAGCCTACAGGGGGGGACAGGGGCCGGGGCCAACGTCCTGACTTTC. As protein: CASSLQGGTGAGANVLTF.

The rearrangement links TRBV5-4 to TRBJ2-5; 9 positions match TRBD2. The trim removed 4 bases at V and 7 bases at J, leaving 14 bases unmatched. In germline, CDR1 is SGHNT, CDR2 YYREEE (reference sequence). This CDR3 comprises 16 residues. CDR3: CASSALWSGRFTTQYF. CDR3 nucleotides: TGTGCCAGCAGCGCCCTCTGGAGCGGGAGGTTTACGACCCAGTACTTC.

This clone was seen a handful of times. The chain joins TRBV11-2 to TRBJ1-1; no clear D gene. Looked up from germline, CDR1 is SGHAT and CDR2 is FQNNGV. CDR3 length equals 13 residues. The germline V and J ends were trimmed by 4 bases and 3 bases, with 9 bases remaining between them. CDR3 coding DNA: TGTGCCAGCAGCTCGATCGACTACACTGAAGCTTTCTTT. This translates into CASSSIDYTEAFF.

J is TRBJ1-1 and V is TRBV4-3; the D is unclear. The germline V and J ends were trimmed by 5 bases and 2 bases, with 9 bases remaining between them. This CDR3 has 13 residues. Germline CDR1 reads LGHNA; CDR2 reads YSLEER. The CDR3 sequence: CASSSPGNTEAFF. As DNA, the CDR3 is TGCGCCAGCAGCTCACCCGGCAACACTGAAGCTTTCTTT.

The J gene is TRBJ2-7, the V gene TRBV7-2; 8 nucleotides line up with TRBD1. With 5 bases clipped from V and 2 bases from J, the junction kept 8 bases outside the gene matches. The CDR3 runs 15 residues. The germline gives CDR1 SGHTA, CDR2 FQGNSA. The CDR3, as DNA: TGTGCCAGCAGCACAGGACAGGGAATCACCTACGAGCAGTACTTC. It encodes CASSTGQGITYEQYF.

The gene calls are TRBV7-3 and TRBJ2-5; D is unresolved. The CDR3 totals 14 residues. Trimming took off 5 bases at V and 5 bases at J, with 15 bases between the two ends. Germline values: CDR1 SGHTA, CDR2 FQGTGA. The CDR3 loop is CASSPGPGVETQYF. CDR3 sequence (DNA): TGTGCCAGCAGCCCAGGCCCCGGCGTGGAGACCCAGTACTTC.